The next 11 T cell receptor beta chains were all read from a single sample in a study of OX40 agonist ivuxolimab in advanced cancers. Assay used: immunoSEQ multiplex PCR; TCRdb lists only in-frame clones, some missing. The data show tens of thousands of clones, around 87% seen once. Sample: CD4+ or CD8+ T cells sorted from blood, taken in a trial of the OX40 agonist ivuxolimab. The receptor set was obtained from an adult with an advanced solid tumor such as melanoma, head and neck, liver or kidney cancer.

The chain carries TRBV25-1 and TRBJ2-5; D gene uncertain. The J call could be wrong; TRBJ2-7 is a better fit for the DNA end. CDR1 MGHDK and CDR2 SYGVNS come from the germline V gene. The CDR3 totals 12 residues. CDR3 loop: CASSVGSYEQYF. The CDR3 DNA follows: TGTGCCAGCAGTGTCGGTTCCTACGAGCAGTACTTC.

This chain connects TRBV2 to TRBJ2-4; D gene uncertain. Germline V lookup: CDR1 SNHLY, CDR2 FYNNEI. The CDR3 has 14 residues. The V gene lost 8 bases and the J gene lost 10 bases, with 21 bases spanning the gap. The chain's CDR3 is CASGAGTADLIQYF. For the CDR3, the DNA is TGTGCCAGCGGAGCAGGTACCGCCGACCTGATTCAGTACTTC. Together with reference TRBV2 and TRBJ2-4, the CDR3 gives the full variable domain: EPEVTQTPSHQVTQMGQEVILRCVPISNHLYFYWYRQILGQKVEFLVSFYNNEISEKSEIFDDQFSVERPDGSNFTLKIRSTKLEDSAMYFCASGAGTADLIQYFGAGTRLSVL.

In its sample, this clone was seen a few times. The chain joins TRBV5-1 to TRBJ2-7; D not resolved. CDR1 is SGHRS, CDR2 YFSETQ, per germline. The V gene lost 1 base and the J gene lost 2 bases, with 7 bases spanning the gap. The CDR3 length is 13 residues. CDR3 DNA: TGCGCCAGCAGCTTGACAGAGACCTACGAGCAGTACTTC. This encodes CASSLTETYEQYF. The complete variable domain, with remaining parts taken from reference TRBV5-1 and TRBJ2-7, reads KAGVTQTPRYLIKTRGQQVTLSCSPISGHRSVSWYQQTPGQGLQFLFEYFSETQRNKGNFPGRFSGRQFSNSRSEMNVSTLELGDSALYLCASSLTETYEQYFGPGTRLTVT.

The rearrangement joins TRBV28 to TRBJ2-5; 7 positions match TRBD1. The J call may be incorrect, as the DNA end agrees better with TRBJ2-7. This CDR3 spans 13 amino acids. Germline CDR1 MDHEN, CDR2 SYDVKM. Here the CDR3 reads CASKSHDRAEQYF. In nucleotides, the CDR3 is TGTGCCAGCAAAAGCCACGACAGGGCCGAGCAGTACTTC.

The V gene is TRBV28, the J gene TRBJ1-4; TRBD1 matches 9 bases. The J segment lost 0 bases and the V segment lost 5 bases, leaving 7 bases of the junction unmatched. This CDR3 is built from 17 residues. CDR1 is MDHEN and CDR2 is SYDVKM in the germline V gene. CDR3 in amino acids: CASSQAGTGTTNEKLFF. CDR3 sequence (DNA): TGTGCCAGCAGTCAAGCGGGGACAGGGACAACTAATGAAAAACTGTTTTTT.

This clone was seen just once. This chain links TRBV28 with TRBJ2-1; D ambiguous. From germline, CDR1 is MDHEN and CDR2 SYDVKM. Trimming left V 6 bases short and J 4 bases short, with 16 bases between. This CDR3 comprises 15 residues. CDR3: CASSTATKGYNEQFF. The CDR3 DNA follows: TGTGCCAGCAGCACGGCCACTAAGGGTTACAATGAGCAGTTCTTC.

The rearrangement links TRBV5-1 to TRBJ2-1; 12 bases are a match to TRBD2. CDR3 length: 15 residues. Unmatched junction bases numbered 5, after V lost 6 bases and J lost 4 bases. Germline V lookup: CDR1 SGHRS, CDR2 YFSETQ. The CDR3 DNA reads TGCGCCAGCACTCCGGGACTAGCGGGTTACAATGAGCAGTTCTTC. Translated: CASTPGLAGYNEQFF. Complete variable domain (other parts from reference TRBV5-1 and TRBJ2-1): KAGVTQTPRYLIKTRGQQVTLSCSPISGHRSVSWYQQTPGQGLQFLFEYFSETQRNKGNFPGRFSGRQFSNSRSEMNVSTLELGDSALYLCASTPGLAGYNEQFFGPGTRLTVL.

The chain has TRBV28 and TRBJ2-1, with 9 bases aligning to TRBD2. Germline CDR1 reads MDHEN; CDR2 reads SYDVKM. With 8 bases clipped from V and 8 bases from J, the junction kept 16 bases outside the gene matches. This CDR3 has 16 amino acids. The CDR3 spells CASSKSRSGRTDEQFF. CDR3 nucleotide sequence: TGTGCCAGCTCCAAGTCTCGGAGCGGGAGGACAGATGAGCAGTTCTTC. Supplemented by reference TRBV28 and TRBJ2-1, the full variable domain reads DVKVTQSSRYLVKRTGEKVFLECVQDMDHENMFWYRQDPGLGLRLIYFSYDVKMKEKGDIPEGYSVSREKKERFSLILESASTNQTSMYLCASSKSRSGRTDEQFFGPGTRLTVL.

This clone was seen only a few times. V and J are TRBV7-2 and TRBJ1-6; no clear D gene. CDR1 is SGHTA and CDR2 is FQGNSA in the germline V gene. This CDR3 comprises 15 residues. Trimming cost V 1 base and J 10 bases, with 14 bases left between them. The chain's CDR3 is CASSLERGGRSPLHF. Written as DNA, the CDR3 is TGTGCCAGCAGCTTAGAACGGGGTGGGAGGTCACCCCTCCACTTT.

The V call is TRBV19, the J call TRBJ2-5, with D perhaps being TRBD1 or TRBD2 (5 bases each). Trimming cost V 5 bases and J 4 bases, with 8 bases left between them. This CDR3 is built from 12 residues. Germline CDR1 is LNHDA and CDR2 is SQIVND (reference sequence). CDR3 nucleotides: TGTGCCAGTAGTGGGGACCTAGAGACCCAGTACTTC. Residues: CASSGDLETQYF. The full variable domain, completed using reference TRBV19 and TRBJ2-5, is DGGITQSPKYLFRKEGQNVTLSCEQNLNHDAMYWYRQDPGQGLRLIYYSQIVNDFQKGDIAEGYSVSREKKESFPLTVTSAQKNPTAFYLCASSGDLETQYFGPGTRLLVL.

The rearrangement links TRBV4-2 to TRBJ1-6; TRBD1 is a possible D gene (6 bases). Germline V lookup: CDR1 LGHNA, CDR2 YNFKEQ. The germline V and J ends were trimmed by 4 bases and 6 bases, with 22 bases remaining between them. There are 18 residues in the CDR3. DNA of the CDR3: TGTGCCAGCAGCCGGGGGGTGGGGGGCTCCGTGAGTAATTCACCCCTCCACTTT. Amino acid sequence: CASSRGVGGSVSNSPLHF.